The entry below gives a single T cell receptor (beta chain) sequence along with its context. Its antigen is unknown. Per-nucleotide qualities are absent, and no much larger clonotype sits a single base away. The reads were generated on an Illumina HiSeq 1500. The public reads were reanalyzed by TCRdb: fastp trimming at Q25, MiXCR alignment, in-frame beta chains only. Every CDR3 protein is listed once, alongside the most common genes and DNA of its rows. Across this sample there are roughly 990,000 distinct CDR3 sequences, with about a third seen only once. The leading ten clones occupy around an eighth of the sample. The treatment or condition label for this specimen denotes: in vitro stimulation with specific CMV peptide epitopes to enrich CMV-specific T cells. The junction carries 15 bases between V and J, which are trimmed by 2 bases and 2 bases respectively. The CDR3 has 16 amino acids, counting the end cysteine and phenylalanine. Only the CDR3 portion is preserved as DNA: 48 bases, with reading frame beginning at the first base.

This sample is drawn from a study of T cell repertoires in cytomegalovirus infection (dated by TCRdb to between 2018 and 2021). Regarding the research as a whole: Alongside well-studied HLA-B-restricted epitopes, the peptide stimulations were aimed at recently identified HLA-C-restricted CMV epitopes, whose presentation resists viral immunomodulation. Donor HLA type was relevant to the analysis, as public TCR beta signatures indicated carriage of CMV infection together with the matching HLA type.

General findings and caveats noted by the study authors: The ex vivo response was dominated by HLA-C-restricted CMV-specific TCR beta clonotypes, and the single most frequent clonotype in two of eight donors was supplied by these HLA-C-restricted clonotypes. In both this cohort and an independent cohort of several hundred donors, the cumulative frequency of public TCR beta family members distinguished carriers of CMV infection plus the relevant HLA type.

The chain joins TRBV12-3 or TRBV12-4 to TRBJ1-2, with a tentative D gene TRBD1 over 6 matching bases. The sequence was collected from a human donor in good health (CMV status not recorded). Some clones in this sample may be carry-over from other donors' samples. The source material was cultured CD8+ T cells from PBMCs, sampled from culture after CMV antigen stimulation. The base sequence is TGTGCCAGCAGTTTAACGTTAGGACAGCCGAACTATGGCTACACCTTC. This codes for CASSLTLGQPNYGYTF.